The clone carrying this TCR beta chain was seen many times. Construction of TCR beta libraries relied on iRepertoire HTBI primers and on Arm-PCR targeting CDR3 regions. TCRdb reprocessed the multiplex PCR reads with MiXCR, giving one entry per CDR3 protein. Among fewer than 650,000 distinct CDR3 sequences, roughly 15% were seen once, and the ten largest hold around 19%. The sample is drawn from a study of regulatory T cells in long-lasting Graves disease. Study details: Graves' patients diagnosed newly had used antithyroid drugs under 3 months.

Time point meaning: newly diagnosed GD, antithyroid drugs for less than 3 months. There was RNA extracted from PBMCs, and the TCR library was made from it. The patient group derived from an endocrinology department in Xi'an, China. In addition, the sample was reused for a study of T cells in Graves' hyperthyroidism and ophthalmopathy. As that study records: Pregnant or lactating patients were excluded, as were those with uncontrolled infection or other autoimmune disease.

Sequenced here: peripheral blood mononuclear cells (PBMCs), sampled at new diagnosis, from a patient treated with antithyroid drugs. The sequence was collected from a woman aged 25 to 39 with Graves disease.

The chain's CDR3 is CASSLVTEDGYTF. As DNA, the CDR3 is TGTGCCAGCAGCTTAGTTACAGAAGATGGCTACACCTTC. The chain is built from TRBV7-9 and TRBJ1-2; no firm D call. The V end lost 1 base, the J end lost 6 bases, and 9 bases lay between the germline ends. The CDR3 spans 13 residues. CDR1 is SEHNR, CDR2 FQNEAQ, per germline (reference sequence).